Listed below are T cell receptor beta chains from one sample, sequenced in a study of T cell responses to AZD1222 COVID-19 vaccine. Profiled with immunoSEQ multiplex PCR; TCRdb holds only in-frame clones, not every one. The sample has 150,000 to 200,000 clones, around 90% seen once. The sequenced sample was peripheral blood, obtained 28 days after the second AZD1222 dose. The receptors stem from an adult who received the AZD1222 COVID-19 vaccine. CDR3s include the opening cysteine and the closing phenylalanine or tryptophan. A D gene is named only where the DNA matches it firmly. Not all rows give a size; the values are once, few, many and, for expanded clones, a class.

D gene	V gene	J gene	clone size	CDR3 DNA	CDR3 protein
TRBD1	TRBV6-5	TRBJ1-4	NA	TGTGCCAGCAGCCTGGGACAGGGTAATGAAAAACTGTTTTTT	CASSLGQGNEKLFF
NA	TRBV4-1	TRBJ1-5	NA	TGCGCCTGCGGGTGGAGGGGCCTTTACAATCAGCCCCAGCATTTT	CACGWRGLYNQPQHF
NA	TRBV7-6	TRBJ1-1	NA	TGTGCCAGCAGACGGGGCAGTAACACTGAAGCTTTCTTT	CASRRGSNTEAFF
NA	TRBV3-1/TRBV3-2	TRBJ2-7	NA	TGTGCCAGCAGCCAAGAGGGGGGCCACGAGCAGTACTTC	CASSQEGGHEQYF
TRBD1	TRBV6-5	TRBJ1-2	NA	TGTGCCAGCCGAGCACTCGGGACAGACTATGGCTACACCTTC	CASRALGTDYGYTF
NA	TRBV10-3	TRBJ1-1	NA	TGTGCCATCAGGGGAGGGGTCGCTATGAACACTGAAGCTTTCTTT	CAIRGGVAMNTEAFF
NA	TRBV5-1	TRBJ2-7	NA	TGCGCCAGCAGCTTGGGGACACACGAGCAGTACTTC	CASSLGTHEQYF
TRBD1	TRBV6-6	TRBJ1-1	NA	TGTGCCAGCACGTGGGGACAGGGGGGATCTGAAGCTTTCTTT	CASTWGQGGSEAFF
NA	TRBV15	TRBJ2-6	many	TGTGCCACCACCGGACAGTCCTCTGGGGCCAACGTCCTGACTTTC	CATTGQSSGANVLTF
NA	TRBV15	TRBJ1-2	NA	TGTGCCACCAGCTACGACGGCAGATATGGCTACACCTTC	CATSYDGRYGYTF
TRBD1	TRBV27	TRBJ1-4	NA	TGTGCCAGCAGTGGACTAGGGGGCGAGAATACTATACTGTTTTTT	CASSGLGGENTILFF
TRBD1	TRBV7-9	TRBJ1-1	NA	TGTGCCAGCAGCTCCCGGACAGGGATTTACACTGAAGCTTTCTTT	CASSSRTGIYTEAFF
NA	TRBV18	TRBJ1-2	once	TGTGCCAGCTCACCGACAGCAAACTATGGCTACACCTTC	CASSPTANYGYTF
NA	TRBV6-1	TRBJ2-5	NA	TGTGCCAGCAGTGAATGGGCAGGAACCCAAGAGACCCAGTACTTC	CASSEWAGTQETQYF
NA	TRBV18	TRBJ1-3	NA	TGTGCCAGCTCACCACGTAACGGTCGGCTTACTGGAAACACCATATATTTT	CASSPRNGRLTGNTIYF
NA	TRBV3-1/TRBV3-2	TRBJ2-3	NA	TGTGCCAGCAGCCACTCCTACACAGATACGCAGTATTTT	CASSHSYTDTQYF
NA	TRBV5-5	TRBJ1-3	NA	TGTGCCAGCAGCTGGGCCAGCTCTGGAAACACCATATATTTT	CASSWASSGNTIYF